Each of the 27 T cell receptor beta chains below was sequenced from the same sample in a study of Tregs in tolerant kidney transplant recipients. Sequencing used immunoSEQ multiplex PCR; TCRdb keeps in-frame clones, though not all of them. The sample records about 64,000 clones, more than 95% being singletons. The sequencing here drew on Tregs from blood, taken before the transplant. These receptors originate from a human donor who received a combined kidney and bone marrow transplant.

The V call is TRBV10-3, the J call TRBJ2-1; 8 nucleotides match TRBD1. Germline lookup yields CDR1 ENHRY and CDR2 SYGVKD. The CDR3 spans 14 residues. V was pared by 6 bases and J by 9 bases, with 10 bases of the junction left unmatched. The CDR3 DNA reads TGTGCCATCAGGGGACAGGATGTAGGGGGTGAGCAGTTCTTC. Translated, it gives CAIRGQDVGGEQFF.

This chain joins TRBV9 and TRBJ1-2; 7 bases agree with TRBD1. This CDR3 comprises 13 residues. Germline-derived CDR1 and CDR2 are SGDLS and YYNGEE. The trim removed 3 bases at V and 8 bases at J, leaving 7 bases unmatched. This CDR3 is CASSAGQARGYTF. The CDR3 DNA reads TGTGCCAGCAGCGCCGGACAGGCTCGGGGCTACACCTTC.

V usage is TRBV20-1 and J usage is TRBJ2-3, with D unresolved. In germline, CDR1 is DFQATT, CDR2 SNEGSKA (reference sequence). CDR3 size: 11 residues. V was cut by 0 bases and J by 5 bases, with 3 bases left in between. The CDR3, as DNA: TGCAGTGCTAGAGATCGAGATACGCAGTATTTT. Translation: CSARDRDTQYF.

The rearrangement uses TRBV19 and TRBJ2-7; D is perhaps TRBD2 (5 bases). V was clipped by 2 bases and J by 4 bases, with 9 bases between them. Germline loops: CDR1 LNHDA, CDR2 SQIVND (reference sequence). This CDR3 region has 13 residues. The DNA for the CDR3 is TGTGCCAGTAGTATACGGACGGGATACGAGCAGTACTTC. This gives the protein CASSIRTGYEQYF.

CDR3 region: CASSSSGGAFRGIQYF. CDR3 nucleotide sequence: TGCGCCAGCAGCTCTAGCGGGGGGGCCTTTCGAGGCATTCAGTACTTC. This chain joins TRBV5-1 and TRBJ2-4, with 12 bases matching TRBD2. Trimming at V came to 3 bases and at J to 9 bases, leaving 10 bases not matched to a gene. Looked up from germline, CDR1 is SGHRS and CDR2 is YFSETQ. The CDR3 loop spans 16 amino acids.

This chain joins TRBV27 and TRBJ2-5; a weak D match, TRBD1 (5 bases). V was cut by 5 bases and J by 2 bases, with 18 bases left in between. In germline, CDR1 is MNHEY, CDR2 SMNVEV (reference sequence). This CDR3 spans 16 amino acids. This CDR3 reads CASSRGTGWAQETQYF. CDR3 in DNA: TGTGCCAGCAGTAGGGGAACAGGATGGGCGCAAGAGACCCAGTACTTC.

The chain uses TRBV7-6 and TRBJ2-1, with TRBD2 identical over 10 bases. The CDR3 covers 17 residues. CDR1 and CDR2 (germline): SGHVS, FNYEAQ. With 1 base clipped from V and 7 bases from J, the junction kept 10 bases outside the gene matches. CDR3 in amino acids: CASSLGSGRARGNEQFF. The DNA of the CDR3 is TGTGCCAGCAGCTTAGGGAGCGGGAGGGCCCGGGGGAATGAGCAGTTCTTC.

J is TRBJ2-5 and V is TRBV7-8; D possibly corresponds to TRBD1 (6 bases). The V and J ends lost 4 bases and 2 bases respectively, with 14 bases between them. The CDR3 sequence is 15 residues long. CDR1 SGHVS and CDR2 FQNEAQ come from the germline V gene. CDR3 in DNA: TGTGCCAGCAGCTCCTACCGGGACACGCAAGAGACCCAGTACTTC. Translating gives CASSSYRDTQETQYF.

The chain couples TRBV19 to TRBJ2-7; D uncertain. V lost 8 bases to trimming and J lost 2 bases, with 16 bases between them. CDR3 length: 14 residues. Germline-derived CDR1 and CDR2 are LNHDA and SQIVND (reference sequence). The DNA of the CDR3 is TGTGCCAGTTCAACCGTATCCCAGGCCTACGAGCAGTACTTC. This sequence encodes CASSTVSQAYEQYF.

The genes are TRBV10-3 and TRBJ2-3; 7 bases map to TRBD2. CDR1 and CDR2 from the germline V gene are ENHRY and SYGVKD. V dropped 8 bases and J dropped 6; count of bases not matched to a gene: 11. There are 14 residues in the CDR3. CDR3 region: CAISMNFGRDTQYF. The CDR3 DNA reads TGTGCCATCTCAATGAACTTCGGGAGGGATACGCAGTATTTT.

This chain uses TRBV10-3 with TRBJ2-7, with a possible D match to TRBD2 (6 bases). The CDR3 consists of 15 residues. Germline V gene sequence: CDR1 ENHRY, CDR2 SYGVKD. V was trimmed by 5 bases and J by 4 bases, leaving 18 bases between them. CDR3 in amino acids: CAISNEREQRYEQYF. The CDR3 bases are TGTGCCATCAGTAATGAACGGGAGCAACGGTACGAGCAGTACTTC.

This chain connects TRBV28 to TRBJ1-1; maybe TRBD1 (5 bases). This CDR3 spans 11 amino acids. The germline CDR1 and CDR2 sequences are MDHEN and SYDVKM. V lost 2 bases and J 11 bases, leaving 9 bases between the germline ends. The CDR3 DNA reads as TGTGCCAGCAGTTTAGCAGGGATCGCTTTCTTT. This sequence encodes CASSLAGIAFF.

This chain uses TRBV4-3 with TRBJ2-1; a weak D match, TRBD2 (6 bases). In germline, CDR1 is LGHNA, CDR2 YSLEER. V lost 0 bases to trimming and J lost 0 bases, with 6 bases between them. The CDR3 sequence is 15 residues long. The CDR3 is CASSQDGSSYNEQFF. In DNA form, the CDR3 reads TGCGCCAGCAGCCAAGACGGGAGCTCCTACAATGAGCAGTTCTTC.

The rearrangement uses TRBV5-1 and TRBJ2-6; maybe TRBD1 (5 bases). CDR3 length: 20 amino acids. V shed 2 bases and J shed 0 bases, with 21 bases lying between them. The V gene's germline CDR1 is SGHRS and CDR2 YFSETQ. DNA for the CDR3: TGCGCCAGCAGCTTCAGACTGCGGCAGGACACTTACTCTGGGGCCAACGTCCTGACTTTC. This translates into CASSFRLRQDTYSGANVLTF.

The rearrangement uses TRBV6-5 and TRBJ2-3; a weak D match, TRBD2 (6 bases). Trimming left V 2 bases short and J 4 bases short, with 16 bases between. The CDR3 spans 16 residues. Germline V CDR1 and CDR2: MNHEY, SVGAGI. Here the CDR3 reads CASSYVGGWGADTQYF. The CDR3 DNA reads as TGTGCCAGCAGTTACGTCGGGGGATGGGGCGCAGATACGCAGTATTTT.

The V call is TRBV14, the J call TRBJ2-3, with 11 bases matching TRBD2. J gave up 7 bases and V 7 bases, and 4 bases lay outside the gene matches. Per the germline V gene, CDR1 is SGHDN and CDR2 is FVKESK. The CDR3 sequence is 13 residues long. CDR3 coding DNA: TGTGCCAGCACCCTAGCGGGAGGCAATACGCAGTATTTT. Protein sequence: CASTLAGGNTQYF.

This chain uses TRBV7-2 with TRBJ1-6, with D tentatively TRBD1 (5 bases). The V gene lost 3 bases and the J gene lost 2 bases, with 11 bases spanning the gap. This CDR3 contains 16 residues. CDR1 is SGHTA, CDR2 FQGNSA, per germline. CDR3 in amino acids: CASSFITGPYNSPLHF. As DNA, the CDR3 is TGTGCCAGCAGCTTTATAACAGGACCCTATAATTCACCCCTCCACTTT.

The chain recombines TRBV29-1 with TRBJ1-6; a possible D gene is TRBD1 (6 bases). Germline V gives CDR1 SQVTM, CDR2 ANQGSEA. The germline V and J ends were trimmed by 6 bases and 4 bases, with 10 bases remaining between them. The length of the CDR3 is 13 residues. CDR3 sequence (DNA): TGCAGCGTCCGAGGGGGATATAATTCACCCCTCCACTTT. The encoded protein is CSVRGGYNSPLHF.

This rearrangement joins TRBV7-2 to TRBJ1-2; 7 bases agree with TRBD1. The V gene's germline CDR1 is SGHTA and CDR2 FQGNSA. V was pared by 2 bases and J by 14 bases, with 11 bases of the junction left unmatched. The CDR3 extends over 13 amino acids. The CDR3 DNA sequence: TGTGCCAGCAGCTTATCGGGGGACAGACACGGGACCTTC. The encoded protein is CASSLSGDRHGTF.

This chain uses TRBV7-2 with TRBJ2-3; weak D call: TRBD1 (6 bases). Germline V CDR1 and CDR2: SGHTA, FQGNSA. Trimming took off 0 bases at V and 6 bases at J, with 13 bases between the two ends. This CDR3 has 15 residues. The CDR3 region is CASSLALVQGDTQYF. The CDR3 bases are TGTGCCAGCAGCTTAGCCCTGGTTCAGGGGGATACGCAGTATTTT.

The V call is TRBV5-1, the J call TRBJ2-2; D remains unclear. In germline, CDR1 is SGHRS, CDR2 YFSETQ. The CDR3 has 15 amino acids. The V end was cut by 0 bases, the J end by 1 base, with 7 bases between. This CDR3 reads CASSLVLQNTGELFF. DNA for the CDR3: TGCGCCAGCAGCTTGGTTTTACAGAACACCGGGGAGCTGTTTTTT.

This chain connects TRBV5-1 to TRBJ2-3, with a possible D match to TRBD2 (6 bases). V was shortened by 0 bases and J by 2 bases, with 13 bases between the two germline ends. This CDR3 spans 16 amino acids. CDR1 and CDR2 (germline): SGHRS, YFSETQ. The DNA of the CDR3 is TGCGCCAGCAGCTTGGTCTGGGGGGAACCCACAGATACGCAGTATTTT. Amino acids: CASSLVWGEPTDTQYF.

V usage is TRBV7-2 and J usage is TRBJ2-1; maybe TRBD2 (5 bases). V was pared by 1 base and J by 3 bases, with 10 bases between. Germline values: CDR1 SGHTA, CDR2 FQGNSA. The CDR3 is 15 amino acids. CDR3 sequence reads: CASSLGGNSYNEQFF. The CDR3 bases are TGTGCCAGCAGCTTAGGAGGGAACAGCTACAATGAGCAGTTCTTC. Full variable domain (missing parts from reference TRBV7-2 and TRBJ2-1): GAGVSQSPSNKVTEKGKDVELRCDPISGHTALYWYRQSLGQGLEFLIYFQGNSAPDKSGLPSDRFSAERTGGSVSTLTIQRTQQEDSAVYLCASSLGGNSYNEQFFGPGTRLTVL.

This clone is a singleton in its sample. This chain joins TRBV9 and TRBJ2-6, with 7 bases fitting TRBD1. CDR3 length equals 16 residues. Germline V CDR1 and CDR2: SGDLS, YYNGEE. Germline trimming cut 1 base from V and 0 bases from J; bases unmatched to any gene: 1. CDR3 coding DNA: TGTGCCAGCAGCGTAAGACAGGGCTCTGGGGCCAACGTCCTGACTTTC. It specifies CASSVRQGSGANVLTF.

This clone was seen just once. The J gene is TRBJ2-7, the V gene TRBV7-2; 7 bases are shared with TRBD1. Germline V gives CDR1 SGHTA, CDR2 FQGNSA. This CDR3 is 15 amino acids long. The ends lost 2 bases at V and 3 bases at J; junction bases unmatched: 7. The CDR3 DNA reads as TGTGCCAGCAGCTTATTGGTAGGGGGCAACTACGAGCAGTACTTC. It yields the protein CASSLLVGGNYEQYF.

This chain uses TRBV10-3 with TRBJ1-5; 10 nucleotides align to TRBD1. Germline V gene sequence: CDR1 ENHRY, CDR2 SYGVKD. J gave up 5 bases and V 3 bases, and 4 bases lay outside the gene matches. This CDR3 is 15 amino acids long. For the CDR3, the DNA is TGTGCCATCAGTGATAGGGACAGGGGAGATCAGCCCCAGCATTTT. Translation gives CAISDRDRGDQPQHF.

This clone was detected only once. The rearrangement uses TRBV27 and TRBJ1-2; 10 nucleotides line up with TRBD1. Germline V gives CDR1 MNHEY, CDR2 SMNVEV (reference sequence). V shed 7 bases, J shed 4 bases, and the junction held 12 bases outside the gene matches. The CDR3 is 16 residues long. The CDR3 is CASKRTGGMSGYGYTF. The CDR3, as DNA: TGTGCCAGCAAGCGGACAGGGGGTATGAGTGGCTATGGCTACACCTTC.